These 5 T cell receptor beta chains were sequenced from one sample in a study of T-cell reconstitution after alpha-beta-depleted transplantation in children. Construction of the TCRbeta library involved unique molecular identifiers. One entry per CDR3 protein, called by TCRdb with MiXCR from the PCR reads. The sample lists almost 400,000 distinct CDR3 sequences; about 20% were seen once. Sequenced material: PBMCs from the stem cell graft donor, taken from the stem cell graft. Source of these receptors: a human donor who donated a stem cell graft to a child with acute myeloid leukemia.

This clonotype was counted only a few times. This chain uses TRBV9 with TRBJ2-1, with D unclear. The V end lost 0 bases, the J end lost 4 bases, and 5 bases lay between the germline ends. CDR3 length equals 13 residues. Germline-derived CDR1 and CDR2 are SGDLS and YYNGEE. The CDR3 nucleotides read TGTGCCAGCAGCGTAGGCTTTTACAATGAGCAGTTCTTC. This translates into CASSVGFYNEQFF.

This clonotype was seen a handful of times. V and J are TRBV7-2 and TRBJ2-7; TRBD2 agrees at 7 bases. The CDR3 spans 16 residues. Germline CDR1 is SGHTA and CDR2 is FQGNSA. The V and J ends lost 1 base and 3 bases, in that order; junction bases with no gene match: 9. This CDR3 is CASSLGLWAGDYEQYF. The CDR3 nucleotides read TGTGCCAGCAGCTTAGGACTTTGGGCGGGAGACTACGAGCAGTACTTC.

The V and J genes are TRBV7-3 and TRBJ2-1, with D unclear. Per the germline V gene, CDR1 is SGHTA and CDR2 is FQGTGA. Trimming took off 2 bases at V and 0 bases at J, with 8 bases between the two ends. CDR3 length: 15 amino acids. The CDR3 DNA reads as TGTGCCAGCAGCTTACCCAAGGTCTCCTACAATGAGCAGTTCTTC. Translation: CASSLPKVSYNEQFF.

This clonotype showed up just a few times. V gene TRBV20-1 combines with J gene TRBJ2-7; the match to TRBD2 covers 10 bases. Germline V lookup: CDR1 DFQATT, CDR2 SNEGSKA (reference sequence). The CDR3 is 15 residues long. J gave up 7 bases and V 3 bases, and 12 bases lay outside the gene matches. The CDR3 region has the DNA TGCAGTGCTAGTCGGTCTAGCGGGAGCTCTAGAGAGCAGTACTTC. Its translation is CSASRSSGSSREQYF.

By sample fraction, this clonotype is medium-sized. V and J are TRBV20-1 and TRBJ2-3; a weak D match, TRBD1 (5 bases). Trimming removed 3 bases at V and 0 bases at J, with 10 bases between. This CDR3 comprises 14 residues. Germline CDR1 DFQATT, CDR2 SNEGSKA (reference sequence). This CDR3 reads CSASIGASTDTQYF. For the CDR3, the DNA is TGCAGTGCTAGTATAGGGGCTAGCACAGATACGCAGTATTTT.